A single sample gave rise to the 22 T cell receptor beta chains below, sequenced in a study of blood T cell repertoires in COVID-19. Sequencing was performed with immunoSEQ multiplex PCR; in TCRdb, only in-frame clones are kept and a portion is missing. The table includes 200,000 or so clones, approximately 90% detected once. Sequencing was performed on PBMCs or T cells enriched from blood (not recorded which). The receptors here all came from a woman between 25 and 40 years old who had recovered from COVID-19.

This clone came up a few times. The V gene is TRBV25-1, the J gene TRBJ1-6; D might be TRBD1 (6 bases). The CDR3 length is 15 residues. V lost 4 bases, J lost 9 bases, and 16 bases lay in between. Germline-derived CDR1 and CDR2 are MGHDK and SYGVNS. The DNA of the CDR3 is TGTGCCAGCAGTGGACGGGTGGGGGCAAGTTCACCCCTCCACTTT. Translated: CASSGRVGASSPLHF.

The genes are TRBV7-2 and TRBJ1-1; D not resolved. Germline CDR1 and CDR2: SGHTA and FQGNSA. V lost 5 bases and J lost 1, with 11 bases in between. The CDR3 is 14 residues long. The CDR3 sequence is CASSARRGNTEAFF. Here the CDR3 DNA reads TGTGCCAGCAGCGCCAGACGGGGGAACACTGAAGCTTTCTTT.

The V gene is TRBV4-1, the J gene TRBJ1-1; no clear D gene. Trimming removed 0 bases from V and 2 bases from J, with 19 bases in between. The CDR3 is 18 residues long. Germline values: CDR1 MGHRA, CDR2 YSYEKL. CDR3 loop: CASSQDPPGRRFNTEAFF. The CDR3 coding sequence is TGCGCCAGCAGCCAAGACCCCCCTGGGCGACGGTTCAACACTGAAGCTTTCTTT.

The chain employs TRBV19 and TRBJ2-5; D unclear. From germline, CDR1 is LNHDA and CDR2 SQIVND (reference sequence). V lost 2 bases to trimming and J lost 1 base, with 8 bases between them. The length of the CDR3 is 14 residues. This CDR3 is CASSIRPGQETQYF. In DNA, the CDR3 is TGTGCCAGTAGTATAAGGCCAGGCCAAGAGACCCAGTACTTC. Complete variable domain (other parts from reference TRBV19 and TRBJ2-5): DGGITQSPKYLFRKEGQNVTLSCEQNLNHDAMYWYRQDPGQGLRLIYYSQIVNDFQKGDIAEGYSVSREKKESFPLTVTSAQKNPTAFYLCASSIRPGQETQYFGPGTRLLVL.

The CDR3 DNA reads as TGTGCCAGCGGCCAATTTTTCGATGAGCAGTTCTTC. It yields the protein CASGQFFDEQFF. The gene calls are TRBV27 and TRBJ2-1; D ambiguous. Trimming removed 8 bases from V and 8 bases from J, with 13 bases in between. The germline gives CDR1 MNHEY, CDR2 SMNVEV (reference sequence). The CDR3 consists of 12 residues.

The chain has TRBV7-2 and TRBJ2-7; 9 nucleotides match TRBD1. V lost 5 bases, J lost 2 bases, and 7 bases stayed unmatched. The CDR3 is 15 residues long. CDR1 and CDR2 (germline): SGHTA, FQGNSA. CDR3 coding DNA: TGTGCCAGCAGCCCCTGGACAGGGGCGACCTACGAGCAGTACTTC. Translated, it gives CASSPWTGATYEQYF.

The chain combines TRBV5-1 with TRBJ1-2, with D possibly matching TRBD1 (6 bases). The CDR3 sequence is 13 residues long. V gave up 4 bases and J gave up 4 bases, with 11 bases separating them. Germline loops: CDR1 SGHRS, CDR2 YFSETQ. CDR3 region: CASSPGQTYGYTF. The CDR3 DNA is TGCGCCAGCAGCCCCGGACAGACCTATGGCTACACCTTC.

DNA of the CDR3: TGTGCCATCAGTGATCATGAGCGAAGTGAAGCTTTCTTT. This sequence encodes CAISDHERSEAFF. This chain links TRBV10-3 with TRBJ1-1; D remains unclear. The length of the CDR3 is 13 residues. Germline lookup yields CDR1 ENHRY and CDR2 SYGVKD. V gave up 3 bases and J gave up 7 bases, with 12 bases separating them.

V gene TRBV29-1 combines with J gene TRBJ1-2; D perhaps matches TRBD1 (5 bases). Trimming removed 7 bases from V and 6 bases from J, with 21 bases in between. CDR1 is SQVTM and CDR2 is ANQGSEA in the germline V gene. There are 14 residues in the CDR3. This chain's CDR3 is CSDLFVDRLDGYTF. CDR3 nucleotide sequence: TGCAGCGACCTCTTCGTCGACAGATTAGATGGCTACACCTTC.

The rearrangement joins TRBV7-2 to TRBJ1-1; D perhaps matches TRBD1 (5 bases). V lost 2 bases, J lost 1 base, and 11 bases lay in between. The V gene's germline CDR1 is SGHTA and CDR2 FQGNSA. CDR3 length equals 15 residues. The CDR3 is CASSLLRQPNTEAFF. Here the CDR3 DNA reads TGTGCCAGCAGCTTATTGCGACAGCCGAACACTGAAGCTTTCTTT.

The chain is built from TRBV11-1 and TRBJ1-3, with D hard to call. Germline CDR1 and CDR2: SGHAT and FQDESV (reference sequence). This CDR3 is built from 13 residues. The V end was cut by 3 bases, the J end by 0 bases, with 3 bases between. The CDR3 loop is CASSFHSGNTIYF. CDR3 sequence (DNA): TGTGCCAGCAGCTTTCACTCTGGAAACACCATATATTTT.

This rearrangement joins TRBV2 to TRBJ2-2; weak D call: TRBD2 (5 bases). Trimming stripped 3 bases from V and 2 bases from J, with 13 bases between. The CDR3 extends over 16 amino acids. Germline V gene lookup returns CDR1 SNHLY and CDR2 FYNNEI. CDR3 residues: CASSDFEGVNTGELFF. As DNA, the CDR3 is TGTGCCAGCAGTGATTTTGAGGGCGTAAACACCGGGGAGCTGTTTTTT.

The chain combines TRBV9 with TRBJ1-4; no definite D call. The V and J ends lost 3 bases and 4 bases respectively, with 10 bases between them. This CDR3 comprises 14 residues. Germline lookup yields CDR1 SGDLS and CDR2 YYNGEE. The DNA for the CDR3 is TGTGCCAGCAGCGGGGAGGACGTTAATGAAAAACTGTTTTTT. The encoded protein is CASSGEDVNEKLFF.

This chain links TRBV19 with TRBJ2-3; no clear D. In germline, CDR1 is LNHDA, CDR2 SQIVND (reference sequence). With 3 bases removed from V and 2 bases from J, the gap between germline ends came to 9 bases. The CDR3 runs 14 residues. CDR3 in DNA: TGTGCCAGTAGTATGGGCAGAGACACAGATACGCAGTATTTT. It translates to CASSMGRDTDTQYF.

This clone was observed a single time. The chain employs TRBV5-6 and TRBJ1-1, with D possibly TRBD1 on 5 matching bases. Trimming pared 1 base from V and 2 bases from J, leaving 12 bases between. In germline, CDR1 is SGHDT, CDR2 YYEEEE. This CDR3 comprises 15 residues. The CDR3 region is CASSLHTTGNTEAFF. CDR3 in DNA: TGTGCCAGCAGCTTGCACACAACAGGTAACACTGAAGCTTTCTTT.

V and J are TRBV7-8 and TRBJ2-7; 10 bases are shared with TRBD1. This CDR3 comprises 14 residues. Germline-derived CDR1 and CDR2 are SGHVS and FQNEAQ. J lost 4 bases, V lost 3 bases, and 3 bases had no gene match. The CDR3 spells CASSFGTGEYEQYF. The CDR3 DNA reads TGTGCCAGCAGCTTCGGGACAGGGGAGTACGAGCAGTACTTC. Based on the CDR3 plus reference TRBV7-8 and TRBJ2-7, the full variable domain is GAGVSQSPRYKVAKRGQDVALRCDPISGHVSLFWYQQALGQGPEFLTYFQNEAQLDKSGLPSDRFFAERPEGSVSTLKIQRTQQEDSAVYLCASSFGTGEYEQYFGPGTRLTVT.

The chain is built from TRBV7-9 and TRBJ2-7; the D gene is possibly TRBD1 (5 bases). Trimming took 5 bases from V and 3 from J, leaving 11 bases between them. The CDR3 is made up of 13 amino acids. Per the germline V gene, CDR1 is SEHNR and CDR2 is FQNEAQ (reference sequence). CDR3 sequence reads: CASSPTDSYEQYF. The CDR3 DNA is TGTGCCAGCAGCCCCACCGACAGCTACGAGCAGTACTTC. Variable domain in full (rest from reference TRBV7-9 and TRBJ2-7): DTGVSQNPRHKITKRGQNVTFRCDPISEHNRLYWYRQTLGQGPEFLTYFQNEAQLEKSRLLSDRFSAERPKGSFSTLEIQRTEQGDSAMYLCASSPTDSYEQYFGPGTRLTVT.

The genes are TRBV6-5 and TRBJ1-6, with TRBD1 matching over 9 bases. Per the germline V gene, CDR1 is MNHEY and CDR2 is SVGAGI. With V trimmed by 8 bases and J by 5 bases, 4 bases remained unmatched. The CDR3 runs 14 residues. DNA for the CDR3: TGTGCCAGCTGTAGGGACAGGGATAATTCACCCCTCCACTTT. Amino acids: CASCRDRDNSPLHF.

CDR3 DNA sequence: TGTGCCAGCAGTACCAGTGTGAACACTGAAGCTTTCTTT. It specifies CASSTSVNTEAFF. V gene TRBV27 combines with J gene TRBJ1-1; D remains ambiguous. The germline V gene has CDR1 MNHEY and CDR2 SMNVEV (reference sequence). This CDR3 comprises 13 residues. Trimming stripped 5 bases from V and 0 bases from J, with 7 bases between.

The CDR3 is CASSYGTGGYDGNSPLHF. The CDR3 DNA is TGCGCCAGCAGCTACGGGACAGGGGGATACGATGGAAATTCACCCCTCCACTTT. The chain uses TRBV5-1 and TRBJ1-6; the match to TRBD1 covers 11 bases. Germline V gene lookup returns CDR1 SGHRS and CDR2 YFSETQ. The CDR3 has 18 amino acids. After removal of 3 bases from V and 7 bases from J, the junction contained 12 bases not matched to a gene.

This clone has a single count. The chain joins TRBV15 to TRBJ1-5; D perhaps matches TRBD1 (6 bases). Germline V gene data show CDR1 as LNHNV and CDR2 as YYDKDF (reference sequence). V was trimmed by 11 bases and J by 4 bases, leaving 15 bases between them. CDR3 length equals 13 residues. CDR3 bases: TGTGCCTCACGGACAGACCGAAATCAGCCCCAGCATTTT. Its protein is CASRTDRNQPQHF.

The sample holds one count of this clone. CDR3 bases: TGTGCCAGACAGCGAAACAGGGATGGCTACACCTTC. This codes for CARQRNRDGYTF. This chain links TRBV5-3 with TRBJ1-2; weak D call: TRBD1 (6 bases). TRBV5-3 is assigned to the ORF class and has an uncertain function. Trimming shortened V by 7 bases and J by 6 bases, and 13 bases separated the two germline ends. The CDR3 is 12 residues long.